This entry features one T cell receptor (beta chain) sequence. Its specificity is not known. Sequencing was performed with immunoSEQ multiplex PCR; in TCRdb, only in-frame clones are kept and a portion is missing. The data hold about 140,000 clones, with around 88% observed a single time. This entry is derived from a study of cytomegalovirus exposure and HLA in healthy donors. Study observations and caveats: Most TCR sequences proved rare, with some public TCRs found in many donors.

CDR3 length: 15 residues. Germline V CDR1 and CDR2: LNHDA, SQIVND (reference sequence). The V segment lost 3 bases and the J segment 9 bases; nucleotides outside the gene matches: 7. The rearrangement uses TRBV19 and TRBJ1-6; 8 positions agree with TRBD1. The sequence was collected from a woman between 18 and 29 years old in good health and CMV-seropositive. The source material was PBMCs. CDR3 bases: TGTGCCAGTAGTATCAGGACAGGGCAGGGTTCACCCCTCCACTTT. Translated, it gives CASSIRTGQGSPLHF.